This T cell receptor (beta chain) originates from a study of T cells in Graves' hyperthyroidism and ophthalmopathy. This CDR3 has 14 residues. The J segment lost 6 bases and the V segment lost 6 bases, leaving 3 bases of the junction unmatched. Per the germline V gene, CDR1 is MDHEN and CDR2 is SYDVKM. TCR beta CDR3 sequences were amplified from RNA transcripts. HTBI primers were the set used in a first-round RT-PCR of the TCR CDR3. TCRdb processed the multiplex PCR reads anew with MiXCR; each CDR3 protein has one entry. Of around 600,000 distinct CDR3 sequences detected, around 15% appear once; the ten largest clones hold under 15%. The study's findings and limits: Most thyroid-expanded clonotypes above 0.001 were also found in blood.

The study left out patients who had uncontrolled infection, other autoimmune disease, pregnancy or lactation. Diagnoses rested on clinical symptoms, serum thyroxine and TRAb, thyroid ultrasound and orbital computed tomography. On this clonotype itself: Its antigen is unidentified.

The sequenced material came from blood. This receptor was obtained from a woman in her fifties or sixties with Graves' ophthalmopathy. The J gene is TRBJ2-2, the V gene TRBV28; TRBD2 matches 11 bases. The CDR3 is CASRLAGVPGELFF. The CDR3 DNA follows: TGTGCCAGCAGACTAGCGGGAGTTCCCGGGGAGCTGTTTTTT. Based on the CDR3 plus reference TRBV28 and TRBJ2-2, the full variable domain is DVKVTQSSRYLVKRTGEKVFLECVQDMDHENMFWYRQDPGLGLRLIYFSYDVKMKEKGDIPEGYSVSREKKERFSLILESASTNQTSMYLCASRLAGVPGELFFGEGSRLTVL.